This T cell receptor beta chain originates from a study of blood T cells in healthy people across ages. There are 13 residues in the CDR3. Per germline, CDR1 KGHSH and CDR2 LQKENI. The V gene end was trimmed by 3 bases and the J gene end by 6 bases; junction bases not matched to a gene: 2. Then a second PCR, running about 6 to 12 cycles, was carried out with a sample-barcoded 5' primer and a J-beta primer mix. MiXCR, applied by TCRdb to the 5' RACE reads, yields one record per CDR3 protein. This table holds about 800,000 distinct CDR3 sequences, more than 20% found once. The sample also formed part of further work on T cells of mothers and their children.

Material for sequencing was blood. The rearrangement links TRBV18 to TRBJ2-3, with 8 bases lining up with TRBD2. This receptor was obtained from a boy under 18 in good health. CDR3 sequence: CASSPGLVDTQYF. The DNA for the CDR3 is TGTGCCAGCTCACCGGGACTAGTGGATACGCAGTATTTT.